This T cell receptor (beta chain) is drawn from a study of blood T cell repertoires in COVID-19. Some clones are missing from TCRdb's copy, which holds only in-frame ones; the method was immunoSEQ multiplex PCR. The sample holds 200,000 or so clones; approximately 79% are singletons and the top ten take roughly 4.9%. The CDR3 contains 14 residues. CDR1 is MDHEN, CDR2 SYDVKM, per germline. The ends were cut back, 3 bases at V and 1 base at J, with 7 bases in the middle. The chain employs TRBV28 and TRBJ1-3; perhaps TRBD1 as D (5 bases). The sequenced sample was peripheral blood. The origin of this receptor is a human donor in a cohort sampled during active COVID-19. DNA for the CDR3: TGTGCCAGCAGTTTCTCAGGGTCTGGAAACACCATATATTTT. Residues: CASSFSGSGNTIYF. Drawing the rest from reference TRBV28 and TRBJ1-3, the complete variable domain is DVKVTQSSRYLVKRTGEKVFLECVQDMDHENMFWYRQDPGLGLRLIYFSYDVKMKEKGDIPEGYSVSREKKERFSLILESASTNQTSMYLCASSFSGSGNTIYFGEGSWLTVV.